This T cell receptor beta chain was identified in a study of control samples from healthy donors and cancer patients. The table came from immunoSEQ multiplex PCR; TCRdb's copy has only in-frame clones and leaves some out. The repertoire consists of 50,000 to 55,000 clones, with over 85% occurring once and the leading ten covering 2.4%. The CDR3 runs to 16 residues. With V trimmed by 0 bases and J by 7 bases, 3 bases remained unmatched. Germline CDR1 and CDR2: SGHKS and YYEKEE (reference sequence). J is TRBJ2-1 and V is TRBV5-5; TRBD2 matches at 14 bases. This receptor was identified in a man between 25 and 39 years old in good health. Sequencing used blood. DNA of the CDR3: TGTGCCAGCAGCTTGGAGACTAGCGGGAGGGGGAATGAGCAGTTCTTC. Protein sequence: CASSLETSGRGNEQFF.